Reported below is one T cell receptor beta chain. The antigen this receptor binds is unknown. The sample holds no much larger clone one base away, and base qualities are not on file. The sample originates from a study of blood T cells in healthy people across ages (dated by TCRdb to about 2015). About the investigation overall: In model experiments, roughly one uniquely barcoded TCR beta cDNA molecule per two T cells was captured by template switching. Age-related changes in TCR beta repertoire diversity were measured in the study by deep sequencing normalized with unique cDNA molecular identifiers. Four age groups were formed from the donors: young (average about 15 years), middle-aged (more than 35), aged (roughly 59) and long-lived (82). To avoid experimental bias, donors of different ages were spread randomly across the sequencing lanes. Using the same blood draw, the study looked at two additional independent replicas of 1 million unique cDNA reads for two donors, one aged 18 to 30 and the other aged 80 or older.

According to the germline V gene, CDR1 reads SGHTA and CDR2 reads FQGNSA. The germline ends are 8 bases apart after V is trimmed by 2 bases and J by 0 bases. The CDR3 spans 15 residues, from the cysteine through the phenylalanine. Only the CDR3 DNA stays, 45 bases, in frame from base 1. Library creation used 5' RACE. The sequencer listed for this sample is Illumina HiSeq 2500. A second PCR of roughly 6 to 12 cycles was performed with a sample-barcoded 5' primer and a J-beta primer mix. Each TCR beta cDNA molecule received a unique molecular identifier from a template-switch 5' adaptor carrying 12 random nucleotides. Each sample yielded at least 3 million CDR3-containing paired-end reads. The Mint cDNA synthesis kit, primed by a TRBC-specific oligonucleotide, was used to synthesize first-strand cDNA from all RNA. Following uracil-DNA glycosylase treatment, all cDNA underwent a first 18-cycle PCR with the universal primers M1SS and BC2_uni_R. The original methods were these. For normalization, 1 million high-quality reads, each with a distinct molecular identifier, were randomly selected from each sample. Instead of being binned into consensus sequences, reads that shared molecular identifiers were thrown out. MiTCR, with a Q25 quality threshold and the strictest error-elimination algorithm, was used for CDR3 identification, clonotype clustering and error correction. Lower-bound total TCR beta diversity was estimated with a nonparametric unseen species model using Euler transformation. The public reads were quality trimmed at Q25 with fastp and then assembled into clones with MiXCR by TCRdb, keeping productive beta chains. Here each entry gathers all rows of one CDR3 protein and keeps the most common genes and DNA. For this entry, the V and J calls and clone size follow TCRdb and not the study's own pipeline. This sample gives about 970,000 distinct CDR3 sequences in total; roughly 47% of them show up just once. Clones ranked in the top ten supply around 21% of the sample.

Here is what the overall study found, with its caveats: Observed TCR beta diversity correlated strongly with the percentage of naive T cells measured by flow cytometry. As age increased, observed TCR beta diversity per million T cells dropped in a roughly linear way, and a significant reduction was already evident by age 40. Because the CMV infection status of the donors was unknown, age-related changes in expanded clonotypes may potentially have been confounded. Because profiling used bulk unsorted PBMCs, naive and antigen-experienced compartments could not be compared conclusively. Total diversity estimates from one million sequenced T cells were considered lower bounds and underestimates. Compared with the aged group, the long-lived group had more naive CD4+ T cells, fewer expanded clones and increased TCR diversity, suggesting age selection.

Systemically healthy Caucasian individuals from Russia, 35 to 50 in total and aged roughly 6 to 100 years, were included as donors. Each donor gave roughly 9.5 milliliters of peripheral blood, collected into EDTA-treated Vacutainer tubes. Ficoll-Paque density-gradient centrifugation was used to isolate PBMCs, with at least 7 million per sample. Trizol reagent was used to extract total RNA from PBMCs, with at least 6 micrograms per sample. The percentages of naive CD45RAhigh/CD27high T cells were determined by flow cytometry on a PBMC aliquot from every donor. The TCR was taken from a woman aged 55-69 years in good health. Sample: blood. This sequence uses TRBV7-2 and TRBJ1-5; no D gene is confidently identified. The CDR3 amino acid sequence is: CASSLLSNSNQPQHF. The DNA sequence is as follows: TGTGCCAGCAGCTTATTGTCCAATAGCAATCAGCCCCAGCATTTT.